This T cell receptor beta chain emerged from a study of T cell repertoires in cytomegalovirus infection. In germline, CDR1 is SGHNT, CDR2 YYREEE (reference sequence). The CDR3 extends over 15 amino acids. Trimming removed 4 bases at V and 1 base at J, with 14 bases between. TCRdb used MiXCR to reprocess the reads, holding one entry per CDR3 protein. The sample shows 680,000 or so distinct CDR3 sequences, under 40% of them seen only once. This sequence originates from a human donor in good health (CMV status not recorded). Some clones in this sample may be carry-over from other donors' samples. The rearrangement uses TRBV5-4 and TRBJ2-5; D possibly corresponds to TRBD2 (5 bases). Material for sequencing was PBMCs. Here the CDR3 DNA reads TGTGCCAGCAGCCCCCCAACCAGCGGCCAAGAGACCCAGTACTTC. Its translation: CASSPPTSGQETQYF.